A selection of T cell receptor beta chains follows, all from one sample in a study of blood T cells in healthy people across ages. TCRdb reanalysed the 5' RACE reads using MiXCR and keeps one entry per CDR3 protein. The repertoire holds approximately 1.5 million distinct CDR3 sequences, with about 42% as singletons. The sample comprised blood. Receptors originate from a woman in her late teens or twenties in good health. Both conserved end residues are part of each CDR3. A D gene is named only where the DNA matches it firmly. For some rows the clone size is stated as once, few or many, or as a class when expanded; others skip it.

abundance | j_gene | d_gene | v_gene | CDR3aa | CDR3nt
. | TRBJ2-7 | TRBD1 | TRBV6-6 | CASSSATGSYNEQYF | TGTGCCAGCAGTTCAGCGACAGGGAGCTACAATGAGCAGTACTTC
few | TRBJ1-5 | . | TRBV9 | CASSVGGLDQPQHF | TGTGCCAGCAGCGTAGGAGGCCTTGATCAGCCCCAGCATTTT
. | TRBJ1-4 | . | TRBV2 | CASSEGAGNEDEKLFF | TGTGCCAGCAGTGAAGGTGCGGGGAACGAGGATGAAAAACTGTTTTTT
few | TRBJ1-2 | . | TRBV29-1 | CSVESAEEPYGYTF | TGCAGCGTTGAGAGCGCGGAGGAGCCTTATGGCTACACCTTC
. | TRBJ2-5 | TRBD2 | TRBV20-1 | CSARGTSGGTHNEQYF | TGCAGTGCTAGGGGGACTAGCGGGGGGACTCACAATGAGCAGTACTTC
. | TRBJ1-1 | . | TRBV27 | CASSLVGVAKPEAFF | TGTGCCAGCAGTTTGGTTGGGGTCGCGAAGCCTGAAGCTTTCTTT
. | TRBJ1-2 | . | TRBV20-1 | CSARDRGGMFYGYTF | TGCAGTGCTAGAGATCGCGGAGGGATGTTCTATGGCTACACCTTC
. | TRBJ2-7 | TRBD1 | TRBV27 | CASSLLGDRATYEQYF | TGTGCCAGCAGTTTATTAGGGGACAGGGCCACCTACGAGCAGTACTTC
few | TRBJ2-1 | . | TRBV20-1 | CSASEGAYNEQFF | TGCAGTGCTAGTGAGGGAGCATACAATGAGCAGTTCTTC
. | TRBJ2-1 | . | TRBV24-1 | CATSDLEPSSYNEQFF | TGTGCCACCAGTGATTTGGAACCAAGCTCCTACAATGAGCAGTTCTTC
. | TRBJ2-2 | . | TRBV4-3 | CASSQDTGGPTGELFF | TGCGCCAGCAGCCAAGATACCGGGGGGCCAACCGGGGAGCTGTTTTTT
few | TRBJ1-2 | . | TRBV2 | CASSEGGRYYGYTF | TGTGCCAGCAGTGAGGGGGGCAGATACTATGGCTACACCTTC
. | TRBJ2-3 | . | TRBV10-3 | CAISGGTDTQYF | TGTGCCATCAGTGGAGGCACAGATACGCAGTATTTT
once | TRBJ2-1 | TRBD2 | TRBV20-1 | CGARRLAGSDSYNEQFF | TGCGGTGCTAGAAGGCTAGCGGGATCAGACTCCTACAATGAGCAGTTCTTC
. | TRBJ2-3 | . | TRBV20-1 | CSAREVSSDTQYF | TGCAGTGCTAGAGAGGTTAGCTCAGATACGCAGTATTTT
few | TRBJ2-7 | . | TRBV7-9 | CASSLEGKPYEQYF | TGTGCCAGCAGCTTAGAAGGGAAACCCTACGAGCAGTACTTC